The T cell receptor beta chain under discussion was sequenced for a study of shared clonotypes between healthy human individuals. CDR1 and CDR2 from the germline V gene are MDHEN and SYDVKM. V was shortened by 2 bases and J by 10 bases, with 20 bases between the two germline ends. There are 15 residues in the CDR3. Sequencing used immunoSEQ multiplex PCR; TCRdb keeps in-frame clones, though not all of them. The sample includes some 530,000 clones, more than 75% of them seen just once. Donors, healthy HIV-negative adults, lacked recent acute infections or vaccinations. Material: PBMCs. The receptor's source is a woman in her thirties or forties in good health. Some clones in this sample may be carry-over from other donors' samples. The chain recombines TRBV28 with TRBJ1-1; D ambiguous. The DNA of the CDR3 is TGTGCCAGCAGTTTAATCCCCACCGGGCAACGTGGAGCTTTCTTT. Residues: CASSLIPTGQRGAFF.